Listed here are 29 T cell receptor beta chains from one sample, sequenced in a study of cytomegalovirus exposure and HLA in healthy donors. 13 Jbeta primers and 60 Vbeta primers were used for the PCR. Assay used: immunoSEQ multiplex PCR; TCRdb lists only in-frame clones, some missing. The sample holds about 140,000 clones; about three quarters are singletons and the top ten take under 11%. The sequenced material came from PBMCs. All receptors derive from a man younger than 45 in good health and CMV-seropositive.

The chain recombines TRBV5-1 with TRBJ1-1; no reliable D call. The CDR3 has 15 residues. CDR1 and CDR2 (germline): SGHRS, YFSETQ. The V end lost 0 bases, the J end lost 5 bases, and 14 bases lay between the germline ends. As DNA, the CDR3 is TGCGCCAGCAGCTTGGACCGCCCCAGAGGAACTGAAGCTTTCTTT. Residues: CASSLDRPRGTEAFF.

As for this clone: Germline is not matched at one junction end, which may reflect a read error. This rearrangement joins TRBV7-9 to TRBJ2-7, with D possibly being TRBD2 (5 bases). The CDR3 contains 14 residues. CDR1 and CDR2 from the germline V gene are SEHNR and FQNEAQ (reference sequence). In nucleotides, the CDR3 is TGTTCCAGCAGCTTTCAACGGGGATTATACGAGCAGTACTTC. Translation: CSSSFQRGLYEQYF.

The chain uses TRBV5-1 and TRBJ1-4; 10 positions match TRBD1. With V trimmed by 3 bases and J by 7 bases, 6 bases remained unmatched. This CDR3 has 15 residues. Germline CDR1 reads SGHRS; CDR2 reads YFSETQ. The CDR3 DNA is TGCGCCAGCAGCTGGGACAGGGGCGTCGGTGAAAAACTGTTTTTT. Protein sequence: CASSWDRGVGEKLFF.

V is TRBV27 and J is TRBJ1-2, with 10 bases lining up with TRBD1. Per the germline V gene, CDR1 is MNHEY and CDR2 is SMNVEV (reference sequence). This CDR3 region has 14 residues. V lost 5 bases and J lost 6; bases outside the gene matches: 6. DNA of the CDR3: TGTGCCAGCAGTATCGGACAGGGGGTCCATGGCTACACCTTC. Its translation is CASSIGQGVHGYTF.

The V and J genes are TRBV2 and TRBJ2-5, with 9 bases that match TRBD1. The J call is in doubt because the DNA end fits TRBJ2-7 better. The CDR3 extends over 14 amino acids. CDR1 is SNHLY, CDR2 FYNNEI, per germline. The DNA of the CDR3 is TGTGCCAGCAGGACCGGGACAGGGTCCTACGAGCAGTACTTC. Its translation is CASRTGTGSYEQYF.

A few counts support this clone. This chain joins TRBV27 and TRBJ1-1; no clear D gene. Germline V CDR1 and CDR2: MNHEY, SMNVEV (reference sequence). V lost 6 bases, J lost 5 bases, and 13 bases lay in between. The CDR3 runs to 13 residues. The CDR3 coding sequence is TGTGCCAGCAGCAGTGAAAGGCGGACTGAAGCTTTCTTT. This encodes CASSSERRTEAFF.

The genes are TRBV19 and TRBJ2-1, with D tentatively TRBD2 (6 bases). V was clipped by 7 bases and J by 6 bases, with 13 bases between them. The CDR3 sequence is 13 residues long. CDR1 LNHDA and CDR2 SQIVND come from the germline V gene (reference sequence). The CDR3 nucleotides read TGTGCCAGTAAGGTGGGAGCGGGCAATGAGCAGTTCTTC. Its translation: CASKVGAGNEQFF.

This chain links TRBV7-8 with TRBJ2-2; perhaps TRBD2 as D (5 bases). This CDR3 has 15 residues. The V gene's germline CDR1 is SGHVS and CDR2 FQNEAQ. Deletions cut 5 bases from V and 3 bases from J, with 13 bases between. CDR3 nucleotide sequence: TGTGCCAGCAGCCGGGGTATGAGGTACACCGGGGAGCTGTTTTTT. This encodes CASSRGMRYTGELFF.

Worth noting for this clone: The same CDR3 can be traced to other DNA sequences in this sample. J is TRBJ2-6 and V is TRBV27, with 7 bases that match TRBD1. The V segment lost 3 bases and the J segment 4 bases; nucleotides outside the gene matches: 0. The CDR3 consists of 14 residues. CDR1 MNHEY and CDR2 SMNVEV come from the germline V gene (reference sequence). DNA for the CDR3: TGTGCCAGCAGTTTGACAGGGGGGGCCAACGTCCTGACTTTC. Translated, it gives CASSLTGGANVLTF.

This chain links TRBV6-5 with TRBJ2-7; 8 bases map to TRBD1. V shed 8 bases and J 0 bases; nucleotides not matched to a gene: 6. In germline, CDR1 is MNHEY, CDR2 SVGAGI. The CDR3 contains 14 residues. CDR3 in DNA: TGTGCCAGCCTTTGGGACAGGAGCTCCTACGAGCAGTACTTC. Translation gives CASLWDRSSYEQYF.

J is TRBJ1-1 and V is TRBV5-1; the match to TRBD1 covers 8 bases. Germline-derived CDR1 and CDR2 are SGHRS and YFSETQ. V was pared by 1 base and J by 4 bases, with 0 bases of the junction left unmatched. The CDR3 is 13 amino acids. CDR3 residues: CASSLTGGTEAFF. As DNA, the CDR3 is TGCGCCAGCAGCTTGACAGGGGGCACTGAAGCTTTCTTT.

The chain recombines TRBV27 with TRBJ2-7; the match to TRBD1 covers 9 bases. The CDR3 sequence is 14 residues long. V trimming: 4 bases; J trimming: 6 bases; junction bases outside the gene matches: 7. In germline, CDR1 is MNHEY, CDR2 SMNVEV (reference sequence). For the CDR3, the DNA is TGTGCCAGCAGTTCTGGGACAGGGAGATCCGAGCAGTACTTC. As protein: CASSSGTGRSEQYF.

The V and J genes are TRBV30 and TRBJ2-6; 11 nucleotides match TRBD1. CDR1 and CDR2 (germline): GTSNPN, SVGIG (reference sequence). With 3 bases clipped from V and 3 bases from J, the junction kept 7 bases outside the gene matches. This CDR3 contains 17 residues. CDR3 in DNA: TGTGCCTGGAGGCGGACAGGGGGCGTAGGTGGGGCCAACGTCCTGACTTTC. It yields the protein CAWRRTGGVGGANVLTF.

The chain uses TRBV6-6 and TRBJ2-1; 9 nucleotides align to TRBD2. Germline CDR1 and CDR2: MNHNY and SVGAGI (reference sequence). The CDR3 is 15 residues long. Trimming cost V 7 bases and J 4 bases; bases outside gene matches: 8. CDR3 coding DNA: TGTGCCAGCATGGGGACTAGCCTCTCTTACAATGAGCAGTTCTTC. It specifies CASMGTSLSYNEQFF.

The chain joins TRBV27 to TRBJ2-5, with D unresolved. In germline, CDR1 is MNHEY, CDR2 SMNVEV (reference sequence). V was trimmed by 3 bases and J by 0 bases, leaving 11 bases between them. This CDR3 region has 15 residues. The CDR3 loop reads CASSLSAGNQETQYF. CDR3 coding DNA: TGTGCCAGCAGTTTGTCGGCAGGCAACCAAGAGACCCAGTACTTC.

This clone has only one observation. The CDR3 reads CATRSLLAGDDNEQFF. CDR3 in DNA: TGTGCCACCCGAAGCCTCCTAGCGGGAGACGACAATGAGCAGTTCTTC. The chain combines TRBV10-3 with TRBJ2-1, with 10 bases that match TRBD2. The V segment lost 10 bases and the J segment 5 bases; nucleotides outside the gene matches: 14. Germline V gene lookup returns CDR1 ENHRY and CDR2 SYGVKD. This CDR3 is built from 16 residues.

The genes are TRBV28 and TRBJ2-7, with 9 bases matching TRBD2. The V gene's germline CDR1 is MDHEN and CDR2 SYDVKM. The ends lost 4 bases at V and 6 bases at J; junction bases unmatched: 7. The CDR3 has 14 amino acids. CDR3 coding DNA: TGTGCCAGCAGTTGGACTAGCGTCCCTAGCGAGCAGTACTTC. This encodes CASSWTSVPSEQYF.

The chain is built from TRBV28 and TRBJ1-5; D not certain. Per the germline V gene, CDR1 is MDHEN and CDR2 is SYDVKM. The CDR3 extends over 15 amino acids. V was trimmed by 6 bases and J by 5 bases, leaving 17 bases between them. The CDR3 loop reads CASRPTSYSHQPQHF. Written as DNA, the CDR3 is TGTGCCAGCAGGCCGACATCTTACAGCCATCAGCCCCAGCATTTT.

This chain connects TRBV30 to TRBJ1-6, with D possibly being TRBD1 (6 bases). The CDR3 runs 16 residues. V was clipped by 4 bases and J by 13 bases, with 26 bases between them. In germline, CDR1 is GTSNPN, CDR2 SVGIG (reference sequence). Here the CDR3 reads CAWNKPLGTDSWPLHF. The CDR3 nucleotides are TGTGCCTGGAACAAACCACTCGGGACGGACAGCTGGCCCCTCCACTTT.

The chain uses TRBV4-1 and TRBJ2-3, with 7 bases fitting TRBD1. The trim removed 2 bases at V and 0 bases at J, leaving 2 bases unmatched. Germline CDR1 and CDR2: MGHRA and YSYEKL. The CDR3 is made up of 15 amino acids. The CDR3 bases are TGCGCCAGCAGCCAACCGACAGGGAGCACAGATACGCAGTATTTT. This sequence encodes CASSQPTGSTDTQYF.

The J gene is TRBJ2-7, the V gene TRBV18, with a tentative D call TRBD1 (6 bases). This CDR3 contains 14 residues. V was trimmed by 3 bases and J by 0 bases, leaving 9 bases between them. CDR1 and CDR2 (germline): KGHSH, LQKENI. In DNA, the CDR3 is TGTGCCAGCTCACCCAGGGACAACTCCTACGAGCAGTACTTC. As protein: CASSPRDNSYEQYF. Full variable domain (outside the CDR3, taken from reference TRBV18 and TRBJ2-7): NAGVMQNPRHLVRRRGQEARLRCSPMKGHSHVYWYRQLPEEGLKFMVYLQKENIIDESGMPKERFSAEFPKEGPSILRIQQVVRGDSAAYFCASSPRDNSYEQYFGPGTRLTVT.

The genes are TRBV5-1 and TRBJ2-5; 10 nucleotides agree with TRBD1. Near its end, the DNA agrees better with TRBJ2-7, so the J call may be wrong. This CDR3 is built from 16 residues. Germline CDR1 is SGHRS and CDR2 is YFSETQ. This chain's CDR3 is CASSTQDRGRSYEQYF. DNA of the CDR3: TGCGCCAGCAGCACACAAGACAGGGGGCGATCCTACGAGCAGTACTTC.

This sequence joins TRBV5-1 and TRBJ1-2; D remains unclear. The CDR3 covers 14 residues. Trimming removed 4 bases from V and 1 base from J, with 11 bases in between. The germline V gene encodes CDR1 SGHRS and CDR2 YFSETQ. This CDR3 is CASSLGEVNYGYTF. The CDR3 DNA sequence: TGCGCCAGCAGCCTTGGAGAAGTTAACTATGGCTACACCTTC.

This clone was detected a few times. The CDR3 sequence is CASSPGTNEQYF. Written as DNA, the CDR3 is TGTGCCAGCAGCCCGGGAACAAACGAGCAGTACTTC. The V and J genes are TRBV14 and TRBJ2-5; perhaps TRBD2 as D (5 bases). Near its end, the DNA agrees better with TRBJ2-7, so the J call may be wrong. Germline V gives CDR1 SGHDN, CDR2 FVKESK. The CDR3 sequence is 12 residues long.

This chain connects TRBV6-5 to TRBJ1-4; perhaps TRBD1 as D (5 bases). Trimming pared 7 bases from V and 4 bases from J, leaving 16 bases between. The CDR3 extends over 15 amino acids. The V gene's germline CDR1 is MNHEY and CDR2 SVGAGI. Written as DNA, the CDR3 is TGTGCCAGCACCGCTAGGGCAGGGTATAATGAAAAACTGTTTTTT. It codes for CASTARAGYNEKLFF.

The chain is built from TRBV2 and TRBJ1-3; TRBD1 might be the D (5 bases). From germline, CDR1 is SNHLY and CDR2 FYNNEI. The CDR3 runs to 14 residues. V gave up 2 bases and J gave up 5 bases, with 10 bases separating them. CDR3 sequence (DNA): TGTGCCAGCAGTGAATCCAGGGAAAGAAACACCATATATTTT. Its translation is CASSESRERNTIYF.

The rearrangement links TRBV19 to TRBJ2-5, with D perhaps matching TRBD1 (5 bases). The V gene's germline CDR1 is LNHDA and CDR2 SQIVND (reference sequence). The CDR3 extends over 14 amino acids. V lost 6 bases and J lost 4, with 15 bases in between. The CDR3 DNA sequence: TGTGCCAGTAGCGCCTTAGGGGTCGGAGAGACCCAGTACTTC. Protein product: CASSALGVGETQYF.

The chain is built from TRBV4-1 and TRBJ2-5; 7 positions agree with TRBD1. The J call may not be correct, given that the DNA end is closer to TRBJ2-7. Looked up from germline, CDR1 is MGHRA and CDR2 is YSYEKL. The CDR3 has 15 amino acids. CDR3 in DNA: TGCGCCAGCAGCCAAGATAACAGGGGATCCTACGAGCAGTACTTC. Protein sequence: CASSQDNRGSYEQYF.

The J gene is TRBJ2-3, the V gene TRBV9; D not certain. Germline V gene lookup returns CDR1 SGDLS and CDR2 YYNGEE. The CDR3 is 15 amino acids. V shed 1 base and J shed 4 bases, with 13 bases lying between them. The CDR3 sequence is CASSVSPSISDTQYF. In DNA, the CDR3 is TGTGCCAGCAGCGTAAGTCCTAGTATCTCAGATACGCAGTATTTT. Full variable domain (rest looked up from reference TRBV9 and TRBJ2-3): DSGVTQTPKHLITATGQRVTLRCSPRSGDLSVYWYQQSLDQGLQFLIQYYNGEERAKGNILERFSAQQFPDLHSELNLSSLELGDSALYFCASSVSPSISDTQYFGPGTRLTVL.